Described below is a single T cell receptor (beta chain) sequence and its context. The CDR3 has 14 residues. The junction had 4 bases not matched to a gene; V was cut back by 3 bases and J by 10 bases. The germline gives CDR1 LGHNA, CDR2 YSLEER. Sequencing used immunoSEQ multiplex PCR; TCRdb keeps in-frame clones, though not all of them. The repertoire has around 120,000 clones, around 88% of them found once; the top ten carry 4.5% to 5%. This entry belongs to a study of T cell responses to AZD1222 COVID-19 vaccine. The sample here was peripheral blood, taken on day 0 of AZD1222 vaccination. This rearrangement joins TRBV4-3 to TRBJ1-6; 9 bases map to TRBD1. The receptor was isolated from an adult in good health. In nucleotides, the CDR3 is TGCGCCAGCAGCCACAGGGACAGGGACTCACCCCTCCACTTT. Protein product: CASSHRDRDSPLHF.